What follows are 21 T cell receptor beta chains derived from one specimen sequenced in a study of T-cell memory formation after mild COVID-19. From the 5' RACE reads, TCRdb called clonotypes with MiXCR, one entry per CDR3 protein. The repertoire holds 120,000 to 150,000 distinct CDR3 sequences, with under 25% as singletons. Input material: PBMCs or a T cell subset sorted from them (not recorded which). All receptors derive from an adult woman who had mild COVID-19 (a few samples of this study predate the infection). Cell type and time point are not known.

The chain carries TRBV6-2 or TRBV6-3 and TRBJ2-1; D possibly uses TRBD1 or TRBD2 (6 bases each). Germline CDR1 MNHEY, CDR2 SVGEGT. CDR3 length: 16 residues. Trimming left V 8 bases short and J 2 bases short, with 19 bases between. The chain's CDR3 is CASGPRGEIPYNEQFF. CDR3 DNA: TGTGCCAGCGGGCCTAGGGGGGAGATCCCCTACAATGAGCAGTTCTTC.

Here the CDR3 reads CASSGPFYNEQFF. The DNA for the CDR3 is TGCGCCAGCTCGGGGCCTTTCTACAATGAGCAGTTCTTC. V gene TRBV5-1 combines with J gene TRBJ2-1; possibly TRBD1 or TRBD2 for D (5 bases each). Germline values: CDR1 SGHRS, CDR2 YFSETQ. The V and J ends lost 7 bases and 3 bases respectively, with 11 bases between them. CDR3 size: 13 residues.

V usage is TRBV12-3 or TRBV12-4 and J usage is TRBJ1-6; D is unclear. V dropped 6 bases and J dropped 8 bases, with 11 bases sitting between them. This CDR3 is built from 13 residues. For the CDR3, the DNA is TGTGCCAGCAGGCTGCTGGGTCATTCACCCCTCCACTTT. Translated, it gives CASRLLGHSPLHF.

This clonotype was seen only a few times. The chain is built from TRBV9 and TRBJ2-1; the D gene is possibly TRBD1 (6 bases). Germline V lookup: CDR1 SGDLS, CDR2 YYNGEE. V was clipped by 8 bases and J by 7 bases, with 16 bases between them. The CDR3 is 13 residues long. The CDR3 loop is CARKGEIRNEQFF. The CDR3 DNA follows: TGTGCCAGAAAGGGGGAGATTCGGAATGAGCAGTTCTTC.

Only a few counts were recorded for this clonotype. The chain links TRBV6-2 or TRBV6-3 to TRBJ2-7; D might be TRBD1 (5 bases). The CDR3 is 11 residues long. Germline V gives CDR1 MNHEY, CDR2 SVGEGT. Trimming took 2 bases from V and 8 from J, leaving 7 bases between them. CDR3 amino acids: CASSYQGKQYF. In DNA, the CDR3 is TGTGCCAGCAGTTACCAGGGAAAGCAGTACTTC.

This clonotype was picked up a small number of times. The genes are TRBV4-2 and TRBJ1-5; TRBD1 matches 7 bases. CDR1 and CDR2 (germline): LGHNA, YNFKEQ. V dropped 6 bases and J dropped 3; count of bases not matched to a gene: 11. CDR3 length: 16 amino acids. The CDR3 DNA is TGTGCCAGCAGGAAAGAGGGGGCAGGGGACAATCAGCCCCAGCATTTT. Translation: CASRKEGAGDNQPQHF.

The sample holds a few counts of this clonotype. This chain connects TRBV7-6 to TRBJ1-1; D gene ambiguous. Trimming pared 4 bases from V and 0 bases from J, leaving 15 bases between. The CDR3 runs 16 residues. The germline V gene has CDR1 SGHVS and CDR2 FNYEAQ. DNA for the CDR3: TGTGCCAGCAGCTCGCGAGGGAGGCGGATGAACACTGAAGCTTTCTTT. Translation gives CASSSRGRRMNTEAFF.

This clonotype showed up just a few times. The CDR3 nucleotides are TGCGCCAGCAGACCGACAGGGCGGACTAGCCCTGGGGCCAACGTCCTGACTTTC. This translates into CASRPTGRTSPGANVLTF. The V and J genes are TRBV23-1 and TRBJ2-6; maybe TRBD2 (8 bases). TRBV23-1 is placed among ORFs of uncertain function. The CDR3 spans 18 residues. Trimming took 6 bases from V and 2 from J, leaving 20 bases between them.

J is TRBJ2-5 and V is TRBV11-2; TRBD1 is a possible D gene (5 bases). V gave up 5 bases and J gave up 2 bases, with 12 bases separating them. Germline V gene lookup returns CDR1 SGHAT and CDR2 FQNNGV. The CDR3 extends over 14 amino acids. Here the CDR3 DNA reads TGTGCCAGCAGCCGACAGACAGTTCAAGAGACCCAGTACTTC. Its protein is CASSRQTVQETQYF.

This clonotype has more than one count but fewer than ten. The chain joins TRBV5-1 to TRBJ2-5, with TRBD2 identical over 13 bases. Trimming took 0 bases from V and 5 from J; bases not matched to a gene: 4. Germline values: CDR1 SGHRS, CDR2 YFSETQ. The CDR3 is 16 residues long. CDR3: CASSLGTSGSRETQYF. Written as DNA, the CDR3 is TGCGCCAGCAGCTTGGGGACTAGCGGGAGCCGTGAGACCCAGTACTTC.

Here the CDR3 DNA reads TGCGCCAGCAGCCCGACTAGCGGGAGGACAAATGAGCAGTTCTTC. Residues: CASSPTSGRTNEQFF. This chain links TRBV5-1 with TRBJ2-1, with 13 bases identical to TRBD2. Unmatched junction bases numbered 5, after V lost 4 bases and J lost 7 bases. From germline, CDR1 is SGHRS and CDR2 YFSETQ. The CDR3 extends over 15 amino acids.

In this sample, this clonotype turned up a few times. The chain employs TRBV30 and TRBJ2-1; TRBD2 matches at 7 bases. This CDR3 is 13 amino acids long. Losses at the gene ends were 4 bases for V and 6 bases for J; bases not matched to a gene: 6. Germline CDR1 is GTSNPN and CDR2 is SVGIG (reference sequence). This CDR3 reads CAWTSGVSNEQFF. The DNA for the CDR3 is TGTGCCTGGACAAGCGGGGTCTCCAATGAGCAGTTCTTC.

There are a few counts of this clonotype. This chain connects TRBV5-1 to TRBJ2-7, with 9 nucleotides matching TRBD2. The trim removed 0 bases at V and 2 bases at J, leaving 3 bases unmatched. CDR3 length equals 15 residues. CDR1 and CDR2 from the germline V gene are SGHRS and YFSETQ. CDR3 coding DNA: TGCGCCAGCAGCTTGGTAGCGGGGGACACCTACGAGCAGTACTTC. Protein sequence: CASSLVAGDTYEQYF.

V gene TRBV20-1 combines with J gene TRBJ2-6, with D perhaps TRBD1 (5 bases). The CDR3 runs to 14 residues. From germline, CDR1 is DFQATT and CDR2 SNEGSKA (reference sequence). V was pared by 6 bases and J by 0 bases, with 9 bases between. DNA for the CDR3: TGCAGTGCCAGGGCCAGCTCTGGGGCCAACGTCCTGACTTTC. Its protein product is CSARASSGANVLTF.

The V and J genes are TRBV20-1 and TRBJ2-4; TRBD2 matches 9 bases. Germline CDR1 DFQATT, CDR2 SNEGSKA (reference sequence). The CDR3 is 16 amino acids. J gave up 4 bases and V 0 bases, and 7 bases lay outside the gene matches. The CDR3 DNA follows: TGCAGTGCTAGAGATCCGCTAGCGGGAAATAAAAACATTCAGTACTTC. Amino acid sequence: CSARDPLAGNKNIQYF.

The CDR3 DNA reads TGCAGTGCTAGATCAGGGGGGAATTGGCGAACCGGGGAGCTGTTTTTT. Protein: CSARSGGNWRTGELFF. The chain combines TRBV20-1 with TRBJ2-2; possibly TRBD1 for D (7 bases). The CDR3 is made up of 16 amino acids. CDR1 is DFQATT and CDR2 is SNEGSKA in the germline V gene (reference sequence). V lost 2 bases and J lost 5, with 18 bases in between.

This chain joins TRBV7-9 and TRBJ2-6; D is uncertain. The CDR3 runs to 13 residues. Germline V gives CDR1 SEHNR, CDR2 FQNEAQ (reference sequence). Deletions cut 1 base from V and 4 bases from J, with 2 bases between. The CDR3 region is CASSLGGANVLTF. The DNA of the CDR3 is TGTGCCAGCAGCTTAGGCGGGGCCAACGTCCTGACTTTC.

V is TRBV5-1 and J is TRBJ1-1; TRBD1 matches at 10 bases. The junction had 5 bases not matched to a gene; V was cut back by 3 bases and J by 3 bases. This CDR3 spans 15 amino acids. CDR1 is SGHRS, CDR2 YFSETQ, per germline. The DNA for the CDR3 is TGCGCCAGCAGCTCAATAGGGACAGGGGACACTGAAGCTTTCTTT. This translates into CASSSIGTGDTEAFF.

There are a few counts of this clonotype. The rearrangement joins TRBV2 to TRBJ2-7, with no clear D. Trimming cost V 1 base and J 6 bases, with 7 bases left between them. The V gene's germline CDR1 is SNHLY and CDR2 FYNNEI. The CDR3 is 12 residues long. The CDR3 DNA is TGTGCCAGCAGTGAAGACTCCCCCGAGCAGTACTTC. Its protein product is CASSEDSPEQYF.

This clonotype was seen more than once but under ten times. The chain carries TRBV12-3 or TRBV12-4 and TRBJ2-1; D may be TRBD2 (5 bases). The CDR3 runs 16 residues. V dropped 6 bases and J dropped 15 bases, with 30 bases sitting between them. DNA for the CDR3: TGTGCCAGCAGGAGCCCCCGACGGACCTCCAACCGGGAACCGTTCTTC. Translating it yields CASRSPRRTSNREPFF.

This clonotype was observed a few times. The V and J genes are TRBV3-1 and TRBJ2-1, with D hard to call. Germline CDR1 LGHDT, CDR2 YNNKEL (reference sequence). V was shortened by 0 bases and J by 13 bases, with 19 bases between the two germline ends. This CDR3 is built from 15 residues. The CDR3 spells CASSQDRLVSSPQFF. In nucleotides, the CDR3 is TGTGCCAGCAGCCAAGATAGGCTAGTCTCATCCCCCCAGTTCTTC.